These 15 T cell receptor beta chains were sequenced from one sample in a study of blood T cell repertoires in COVID-19. Measured with immunoSEQ multiplex PCR; TCRdb has only the in-frame clones, and not every one. The top ten hold roughly 6.7% of the sample, which has 60,000 or so clones, roughly 86% seen once. The source material was peripheral blood. All receptors derive from a man between 60 and 70 years old with active or convalescent COVID-19.

V gene TRBV6-2 or TRBV6-3 combines with J gene TRBJ1-6; tentative D call: TRBD1 (6 bases). CDR3 size: 15 residues. Trimming removed 6 bases at V and 7 bases at J, with 16 bases between. Germline V gene sequence: CDR1 MNHEY, CDR2 SVGEGT. The CDR3 loop is CASSDYRAGNSPLHF. For the CDR3, the DNA is TGTGCCAGCAGCGATTACAGGGCCGGCAATTCACCCCTCCACTTT.

The rearrangement links TRBV10-3 to TRBJ1-1; TRBD1 aligns across 7 bases. Germline trimming cut 4 bases from V and 8 bases from J; bases unmatched to any gene: 10. CDR1 is ENHRY and CDR2 is SYGVKD in the germline V gene. The CDR3 spans 14 residues. The CDR3 DNA reads as TGTGCCATCAGTGTATCGACAGGGCCCAACGAAGCTTTCTTT. This codes for CAISVSTGPNEAFF.

The chain combines TRBV9 with TRBJ2-1; 7 nucleotides match TRBD2. Trimming removed 4 bases from V and 4 bases from J; junction bases left unmatched: 11. CDR3 length: 16 residues. In germline, CDR1 is SGDLS, CDR2 YYNGEE. CDR3 DNA sequence: TGTGCCAGCAGCTCAACTGTGGGGGAGGGATACAATGAGCAGTTCTTC. It yields the protein CASSSTVGEGYNEQFF. The full variable domain, rest sourced from reference TRBV9 and TRBJ2-1, is DSGVTQTPKHLITATGQRVTLRCSPRSGDLSVYWYQQSLDQGLQFLIQYYNGEERAKGNILERFSAQQFPDLHSELNLSSLELGDSALYFCASSSTVGEGYNEQFFGPGTRLTVL.

The chain combines TRBV2 with TRBJ2-7; 7 bases map to TRBD1. In germline, CDR1 is SNHLY, CDR2 FYNNEI. With V trimmed by 4 bases and J by 4 bases, 7 bases remained unmatched. CDR3 length: 14 residues. CDR3: CASSVGTEVYEQYF. CDR3 in DNA: TGTGCCAGCAGTGTGGGGACAGAAGTGTACGAGCAGTACTTC. The full variable domain, with the rest looked up from reference TRBV2 and TRBJ2-7, is EPEVTQTPSHQVTQMGQEVILRCVPISNHLYFYWYRQILGQKVEFLVSFYNNEISEKSEIFDDQFSVERPDGSNFTLKIRSTKLEDSAMYFCASSVGTEVYEQYFGPGTRLTVT.

The V call is TRBV6-1, the J call TRBJ1-2, with a possible D match to TRBD1 (5 bases). Germline V CDR1 and CDR2: MNHNS, SASEGT. The CDR3 extends over 13 amino acids. V shed 2 bases and J shed 7 bases, with 11 bases lying between them. CDR3 bases: TGTGCCAGCAGTGAACCGGGGGATCGTGGCTACACCTTC. Protein: CASSEPGDRGYTF.

Only a few counts were recorded for this clone. The V call is TRBV7-9, the J call TRBJ2-7, with 11 bases fitting TRBD1. Looked up from germline, CDR1 is SEHNR and CDR2 is FQNEAQ (reference sequence). V trimming: 5 bases; J trimming: 3 bases; junction bases outside the gene matches: 6. The CDR3 runs 15 residues. The CDR3 protein is CASSPADRGLYEQYF. The CDR3 nucleotides read TGTGCCAGCAGCCCAGCGGACAGGGGGCTCTACGAGCAGTACTTC.

The chain employs TRBV7-9 and TRBJ1-1; 8 nucleotides match TRBD1. The CDR3 covers 16 residues. The germline V gene encodes CDR1 SEHNR and CDR2 FQNEAQ (reference sequence). Trimming at V came to 1 base and at J to 6 bases, leaving 10 bases not matched to a gene. CDR3 DNA: TGTGCCAGCAGCTTAGGACCCCAGGGGGCGTCGGCTGAAGCTTTCTTT. Protein sequence: CASSLGPQGASAEAFF.

The chain combines TRBV5-1 with TRBJ2-3, with 12 bases that match TRBD2. Unmatched junction bases numbered 17, after V lost 6 bases and J lost 0 bases. CDR1 and CDR2 from the germline V gene are SGHRS and YFSETQ. The CDR3 has 20 amino acids. The CDR3 DNA reads TGCGCCAGCACCAGACTAGCGGGGGCTTCGGAACGTTTTAGCACAGATACGCAGTATTTT. It translates to CASTRLAGASERFSTDTQYF.

This chain connects TRBV11-2 to TRBJ1-4; TRBD1 matches 7 bases. CDR3 length equals 13 residues. Germline V gives CDR1 SGHAT, CDR2 FQNNGV. Trimming cost V 4 bases and J 5 bases; bases outside gene matches: 1. The CDR3 nucleotides read TGTGCCAGCAGCTACAGGGGCAATGAAAAACTGTTTTTT. Protein: CASSYRGNEKLFF.

The chain recombines TRBV7-2 with TRBJ1-5; weak D call: TRBD1 (6 bases). V lost 1 base and J 2 bases, leaving 12 bases between the germline ends. Germline CDR1 and CDR2: SGHTA and FQGNSA. CDR3 size: 16 residues. The CDR3: CASSLVSGAGNQPQHF. DNA for the CDR3: TGTGCCAGCAGCTTAGTTTCAGGGGCTGGCAATCAGCCCCAGCATTTT.

The CDR3 DNA reads TGTGCCAGCAGCGTAGGCCCCGGACAGGGGTTGGATCAGCCCCAGCATTTT. Its protein product is CASSVGPGQGLDQPQHF. This chain connects TRBV9 to TRBJ1-5; 9 nucleotides match TRBD1. From germline, CDR1 is SGDLS and CDR2 YYNGEE. The V gene end was trimmed by 0 bases and the J gene end by 5 bases; junction bases not matched to a gene: 9. The CDR3 contains 17 residues. Full variable domain (remainder filled in from reference TRBV9 and TRBJ1-5): DSGVTQTPKHLITATGQRVTLRCSPRSGDLSVYWYQQSLDQGLQFLIQYYNGEERAKGNILERFSAQQFPDLHSELNLSSLELGDSALYFCASSVGPGQGLDQPQHFGDGTRLSIL.

This chain uses TRBV9 with TRBJ1-1, with TRBD1 as a possible D gene (5 bases). Per the germline V gene, CDR1 is SGDLS and CDR2 is YYNGEE. The CDR3 extends over 12 amino acids. V gave up 4 bases and J gave up 10 bases, with 14 bases separating them. The CDR3 reads CASSSPWRGAFF. The CDR3 DNA reads as TGTGCCAGCAGCTCCCCGTGGAGGGGAGCTTTCTTT.

The chain links TRBV9 to TRBJ2-4, with D perhaps TRBD1 (5 bases). V lost 3 bases and J 0 bases, leaving 13 bases between the germline ends. CDR3 length: 16 amino acids. Germline V gives CDR1 SGDLS, CDR2 YYNGEE. Here the CDR3 DNA reads TGTGCCAGCAGCGAGAGCGACAGTATAGCCAAAAACATTCAGTACTTC. Residues: CASSESDSIAKNIQYF.

The DNA for the CDR3 is TGTGCCAGCACCCTGGGGGTATCGGGGGACGCCTACAATGAGCAGTTCTTC. Protein product: CASTLGVSGDAYNEQFF. The chain is built from TRBV28 and TRBJ2-1; TRBD2 might be the D (6 bases). The germline V gene has CDR1 MDHEN and CDR2 SYDVKM. The CDR3 is 17 amino acids. The V end was cut by 7 bases, the J end by 2 bases, with 21 bases between.

The genes are TRBV7-8 and TRBJ2-1; 12 positions agree with TRBD2. V shed 6 bases, J shed 4 bases, and the junction held 4 bases outside the gene matches. Germline values: CDR1 SGHVS, CDR2 FQNEAQ. The CDR3 is 15 residues long. The CDR3 DNA is TGTGCCAGCAGGTCGACTAGCGGGAGATACAATGAGCAGTTCTTC. Translated, it gives CASRSTSGRYNEQFF. The full variable domain, with the rest looked up from reference TRBV7-8 and TRBJ2-1, is GAGVSQSPRYKVAKRGQDVALRCDPISGHVSLFWYQQALGQGPEFLTYFQNEAQLDKSGLPSDRFFAERPEGSVSTLKIQRTQQEDSAVYLCASRSTSGRYNEQFFGPGTRLTVL.